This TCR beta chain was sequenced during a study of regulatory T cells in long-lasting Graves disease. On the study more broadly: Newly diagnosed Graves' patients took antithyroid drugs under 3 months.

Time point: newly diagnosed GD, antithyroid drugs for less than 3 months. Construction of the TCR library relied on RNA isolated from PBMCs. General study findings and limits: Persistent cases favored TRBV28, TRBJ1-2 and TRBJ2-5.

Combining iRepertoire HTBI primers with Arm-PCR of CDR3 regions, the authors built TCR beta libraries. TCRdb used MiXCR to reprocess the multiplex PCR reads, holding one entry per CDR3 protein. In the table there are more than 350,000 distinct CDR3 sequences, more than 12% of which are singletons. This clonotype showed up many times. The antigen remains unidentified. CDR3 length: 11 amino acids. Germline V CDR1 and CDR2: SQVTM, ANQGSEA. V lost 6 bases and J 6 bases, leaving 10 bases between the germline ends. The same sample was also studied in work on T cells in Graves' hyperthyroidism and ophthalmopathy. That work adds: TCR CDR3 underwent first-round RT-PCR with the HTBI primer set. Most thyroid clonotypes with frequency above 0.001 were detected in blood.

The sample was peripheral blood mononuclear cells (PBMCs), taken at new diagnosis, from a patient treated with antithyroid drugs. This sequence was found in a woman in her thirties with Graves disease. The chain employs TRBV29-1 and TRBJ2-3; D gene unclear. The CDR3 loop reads CSVSRADTQYF. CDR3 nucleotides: TGCAGCGTCTCTCGTGCCGATACGCAGTATTTT.